Described below is a single TCR beta chain sequence and its context. The antigen it binds to is not known. It has no much larger one-base neighbor in the sample; base qualities were not kept. The entry originates in a study of T cell responses to AZD1222 COVID-19 vaccine (dated by TCRdb to about 2021). Regarding the research as a whole: AZD1222 recipients whose second dose came at about 4 weeks and those whose second dose came at about 12 weeks were combined into one group, since spike-specific TCR depth and breadth did not differ between the two schedules. A total of 233 trial participants underwent TCR sequencing, of whom about 200 had received two doses of AZD1222 and some 25 had received two doses of the MenACWY control vaccine. Trial participants were enrolled by age into 18-55, 56-69 and 70-plus year subgroups, with about 150, 28 and 57 TCR-sequenced participants respectively. Study-wide findings and limitations: Reportedly, almost half of the unique spike-specific TCRs recognized epitopes lying outside the regions that are mutated in the B.1.351 and B.1.1.7 variants. Most participants were white British and females outnumbered males, and the authors suggested that clonal diversity may have been underestimated. The whole spike protein was spanned by vaccine-associated CD4 TCRs, and dominant responses were seen in regions 160-218 and 743-854. Spike-specific TCR breadth and depth rose significantly after two AZD1222 doses compared with day 0 and with MenACWY recipients. Because no day 14 peak-response samples were available, repertoires were characterized only after the peak T cell response. The 56-69-year group was small, and its depth increase did not reach significance, likely because of low power. Conclusions about previously exposed vaccinees are limited, since just a handful of AZD1222 recipients were seropositive for SARS-CoV-2 at baseline.

From a lookup of the germline V gene, CDR1 and CDR2 are SGHRS and YFSETQ. The CDR3 holds 15 amino acids from the cysteine to the phenylalanine. Here the CDR3 DNA is all that survives: 45 bases in frame from base 1. The junction carries 5 bases between V and J, which are trimmed by 0 bases and 1 base respectively. Read against the paper, the sample's time point label means: baseline before first vaccination. Vaccinee samples came from UK trials COV001 and COV002, including a single-blind randomized controlled phase 2/3 trial of AZD1222 (ChAdOx1 nCoV-19) in healthy adults. Trial participant PBMC samples were collected at day 0 and day 28 after the second dose for TCRbeta chain sequencing. The CDR3 regions of human TCRbeta chains were analyzed by immunosequencing. In the source study's methods: Repertoire TCRs were checked for matches against a reference library of SARS-CoV-2-specific TCRs that had been generated using the MIRA antigen-specificity platform. Breadth was defined as the fraction of unique TCRs that were SARS-CoV-2-associated. Depth was defined as the fraction of total T cells that were SARS-CoV-2-associated. Using the MIRA data, each spike-specific TCR was assigned both to the spike region to which the TCR was reactive and to a CD4 or CD8 class. Log10-transformed breadth and depth values were compared by one-way ANOVA with Sidak's multiple comparisons tests. Entries here come from immuneACCESS through TCRdb and include only in-frame sequences with V and J called. Some clones fail to appear in such tables; in the studies checked, an unresolved V gene covers under half of the shortfall, and the cause of the remainder is unknown. Clone size and V and J calls were adopted from that table, with D and trimming inferred from the DNA. Within this sample are about 140,000 clones, with more than 80% of them counted one time only. Roughly 1.7% of the sample comes from the top ten.

The receptor was isolated from an adult in good health. This material consisted of peripheral blood, taken on day 0 of AZD1222 vaccination. The rearranged segments are TRBV5-1 and TRBJ1-6; the D region possibly corresponds to TRBD1 (5 bases align). The nucleotide sequence reads as follows: TGCGCCAGCAGCTTGGGACAGTCCTATAATTCACCCCTCCACTTT. It specifies CASSLGQSYNSPLHF.